The clone carrying this T cell receptor beta chain was seen a handful of times. Its antigen is currently unknown. Trimming removed 0 bases at V and 1 base at J, with 10 bases between. Germline CDR1 reads SGHRS; CDR2 reads YFSETQ. The CDR3 length is 15 residues. Every bit of the isolated RNA underwent reverse transcription, so sequencing read expressed TCRB transcripts. TCRdb's table, derived via immunoSEQ multiplex PCR, lists solely in-frame clones and lacks some. The sample has a few hundred thousand clones, 10% to 15% seen once. This sample was included in a study of beta chain features in type 1 diabetes. Study as a whole: When patients were set against healthy donors, age, gender and cell yields were similar. Study-wide results and limits: Any role of HLA type in TCRB rearrangement remained unresolved here.

The TCR was taken from a man between 18 and 35 years old in good health. Sequenced: naive CD4+ T cells from blood. V is TRBV5-1 and J is TRBJ1-1; D unclear. The CDR3 reads CASSLVRGGNTEAFF. In DNA, the CDR3 is TGCGCCAGCAGCTTGGTCCGCGGCGGGAACACTGAAGCTTTCTTT.